The sequence of this TCR beta chain was determined in a study of tumor and adjacent non-tumor tissue in lung cancer (dated by TCRdb to between 2017 and 2018). At the level of the whole study: Of the cohort, eleven to twelve patients had adenocarcinoma, 2 had squamous cell carcinoma and 1 had small cell lung cancer. Sequencing generated a total of 120 million or so productive TCRbeta reads, averaging roughly 4.4 million reads per sample. Ages among the roughly 15 patients ranged from about 31 to 85 years, there were some 10 men and 5 women, and disease was at TNM stage I to III. Over 25 paired specimens, one tumor and one normal lung sample per patient, were profiled by TCRbeta CDR3 sequencing. Using bulk TCRbeta repertoires from under 18 lung cancer patients, the study set lung tumor tissue side by side with matched distant non-tumor lung tissue.

Counted from cysteine to phenylalanine, this CDR3 has 15 amino acids. The kept DNA is CDR3 alone, 45 bases in frame from the first base. The CDR1 and CDR2 encoded by the germline V gene are SGHAT and FQNNGV. Remarks on this clonotype: The target of this receptor is not known. Relative to the germline gene, one junction end is altered; a read error may explain this.

The library relied on multiplex PCR. The sequencer listed for this sample is Illumina HiSeq 2500. TCRbeta libraries were built by three rounds of nested PCR using primers (Table S4), following protocols modified from ARM-PCR. Before sequencing, PCR products of 200-500 bp were cut from the gel and purified using the QIAquick gel extraction kit. The study's own analysis went as follows. Reads were cleaned using Trimmomatic, were merged into complete CDR3 sequences using FLASH, and were assigned to V(D)J germline segments using MiTCR. Clonal diversity was computed as the inverse Simpson's index with VDJtools. A read counted as productive if the sequence was in-frame and lacked a premature stop codon. Using fastp trimming at Q25 and MiXCR clonotype assembly, TCRdb reanalyzed the public sequencing data and kept in-frame beta chains. Rows merge per CDR3 protein into single entries with the most common DNA and genes. V and J calls and clone size were set by TCRdb, not the authors. A total of 75,000 to 90,000 distinct CDR3 sequences appear in this sample, roughly 77% of them only once. The leading ten clones occupy 21% of the sample.

Overall study results and their limits: Younger patients had significantly higher TCR diversity, and higher tumor TCR diversity was associated with shorter overall and disease-free survival. With only about 16 patients in the cohort, the authors noted that larger samples and more detailed clinical data are needed. Tumor tissue showed significantly greater TCR diversity (inverse Simpson) than normal lung tissue (431.37 vs 166.20, P = 0.0075, Mann-Whitney U test). The methods do not name the sequencing platform or mention unique molecular identifiers. In normal lung, the top 100 clones accounted for a significantly larger cumulative share of the repertoire than in tumor tissue. Peripheral blood was not sequenced, so blood TCRbeta repertoires were not examined in the lung cancer patients of the study.

RNA was extracted from bulk unsorted tissue and checked for quality with a NanoDrop ND-1000 and an Agilent 2100. For the normal lung samples, distant non-tumor tissue was collected more than 3 cm away from the tumor edge. Donors were newly diagnosed lung cancer patients admitted for thoracic surgery in China between August and November 2014, without prior chemotherapy. The study excluded patients who had received radiotherapy or chemotherapy before or who had another cancer at the same time. Surgical tissue pieces of 1-2 cm3 were preserved in RNAlater solution and stored at -80 °C until use. The sequence was collected from a woman in her fifties or sixties with non-small cell lung cancer. Sequenced material: distant non-tumor lung tissue. This chain joins TRBV11-2 to TRBJ2-2; 7 middle bases align to TRBD2. The CDR3 amino acid sequence is: CASTLGSGKTGEQFF. In nucleotide form, the sequence is TGTGCCAGCACCCTAGGGAGCGGGAAGACCGGGGAGCAGTTTTTC.